Listed here is a single T cell receptor (beta chain). The data are from a study of blood T cell repertoires in COVID-19. Study-wide background: Sources were T cells, B-cell-depleted T cells, or PBMCs; the material itself was cDNA or gDNA.

Per the original methods: The assay estimated nucleated cells by amplifying reference gene primers. Assay used: immunoSEQ multiplex PCR; TCRdb lists only in-frame clones, some missing. D and trimming were read from the DNA, whereas the V and J calls and clone size are those reported in that table. The data contain under 200,000 clones, about 85% of them seen just once; the ten biggest clones take up around 9.8%. V was pared by 6 bases and J by 2 bases, with 17 bases between. Germline CDR1 and CDR2: SNHLY and FYNNEI. The CDR3 is 15 amino acids. Sequencing was performed on peripheral blood. The chain is built from TRBV2 and TRBJ2-7, with a possible D match to TRBD2 (6 bases). This TCR came from a woman older than 75 with acute or convalescent COVID-19. The CDR3 region has the DNA TGTGCCAGCAGCGCCCGCGGACGGGAGACCTACGAGCAGTACTTC. Translating gives CASSARGRETYEQYF.